This TCR beta chain appears in the sequencing data of a study of human thymus T cells. Study results and limitations: Thymic as well as blood repertoires seemed to favor certain V and J genes unevenly. Thymic repertoires overlap heavily among unrelated individuals, related research has reported.

Produced via immunoSEQ multiplex PCR; TCRdb's table is partial and in-frame only. The table includes around 120,000 clones, about 94% detected once. Thymic samples were excised during corrective heart operations. Donor material was obtained from healthy Finnish infants undergoing corrective surgery for congenital heart defects. The J segment lost 5 bases and the V segment lost 2 bases, leaving 5 bases of the junction unmatched. The germline gives CDR1 MGHDK, CDR2 SYGVNS. The CDR3 is 15 residues long. Points on this clone: Its antigen is unidentified.

The V gene is TRBV25-1, the J gene TRBJ2-1; 8 nucleotides line up with TRBD2. Material for sequencing was thymus tissue. The source of this sequence is a boy younger than two with a congenital heart defect but otherwise immunologically healthy. The CDR3 region has the DNA TGTGCCAGCAGTGAAAGCGGGGGCCCGGACAATGAGCAGTTCTTC. This encodes CASSESGGPDNEQFF. The whole variable domain, remainder taken from reference TRBV25-1 and TRBJ2-1, is EADIYQTPRYLVIGTGKKITLECSQTMGHDKMYWYQQDPGMELHLIHYSYGVNSTEKGDLSSESTVSRIRTEHFPLTLESARPSHTSQYLCASSESGGPDNEQFFGPGTRLTVL.